This TCR beta chain was obtained from a study of CD8 T cells in ankylosing spondylitis. TCRdb re-called the 5' RACE reads through MiXCR, storing one row per CDR3 protein. The sample yields a few hundred thousand distinct CDR3 sequences, roughly 18% seen once. Whole-study findings and limits: A TCR beta motif of roughly eight highly homologous variants appeared characteristic of ankylosing spondylitis blood. Reported data indicate significant enrichment of disease-linked clones within matched ankylosing spondylitis synovial fluid.

This clonotype was detected a few times. Its antigen is unidentified. From germline, CDR1 is SGHAT and CDR2 FQNNGV. The CDR3 covers 18 residues. After removal of 4 bases from V and 1 base from J, the junction contained 7 bases not matched to a gene. The rearrangement joins TRBV11-2 to TRBJ2-1, with 13 bases identical to TRBD2. Material for sequencing was blood, either unsorted or a sorted T cell fraction (not recorded which). The sequence was obtained from a male donor with ankylosing spondylitis. This CDR3 reads CASSYRTSGSFSYNEQFF. In nucleotides, the CDR3 is TGTGCCAGCAGCTACCGGACTAGCGGGAGTTTTTCCTACAATGAGCAGTTCTTC. Full variable domain (rest looked up from reference TRBV11-2 and TRBJ2-1): EAGVAQSPRYKIIEKRQSVAFWCNPISGHATLYWYQQILGQGPKLLIQFQNNGVVDDSQLPKDRFSAERLKGVDSTLKIQPAKLEDSAVYLCASSYRTSGSFSYNEQFFGPGTRLTVL.